This TCR beta chain was found in a study of T cell responses to AZD1222 COVID-19 vaccine. Repertoires were generated with immunoSEQ multiplex PCR, while TCRdb's copy carries only in-frame clones and drops some. The table lists around 130,000 clones, approximately 83% of them singletons, with about 9.8% in the top ten. In the case of this clone: As yet, its antigen is unknown.

Study conclusions and caveats: It was only after the peak T cell response that any repertoires were sampled. Receipt of two AZD1222 doses was followed by a rise in Spike-specific TCR breadth and depth.

Germline-derived CDR1 and CDR2 are MNHEY and SMNVEV (reference sequence). The CDR3 spans 13 residues. The ends were cut back, 5 bases at V and 8 bases at J, with 15 bases in the middle. This chain uses TRBV27 with TRBJ1-1, with D tentatively TRBD1 (5 bases). Sequenced material: peripheral blood, taken on day 0 of AZD1222 vaccination. This clonotype was obtained from an adult in good health. The CDR3: CASSPVGRTEAFF. The CDR3 bases are TGTGCCAGCAGTCCAGTGGGACGGACCGAAGCTTTCTTT.